This T cell receptor beta chain was recovered during a study of T-cell reconstitution after alpha-beta-depleted transplantation in children. Study conclusions and caveats: The origin of high day-60 TCRbeta diversity in some patients lay in surviving recipient T cells and thymic progenitors. In patients about two months after transplant, alpha-beta T cells reportedly arose from several hundred expanded graft clones. By one year post-transplant, T-cell counts and diversity largely arose from T cells that were newly produced.

The CDR3 contains 12 residues. From germline, CDR1 is MDHEN and CDR2 SYDVKM. Trimming stripped 6 bases from V and 5 bases from J, with 7 bases between. Details on this clonotype: Its matching antigen is unknown.

A library of TCRbeta sequences, prepared with unique molecular identifiers, was generated. TCRdb re-analysed the PCR reads in MiXCR, keeping a single row per CDR3 protein. This sample has 500,000 to 650,000 distinct CDR3 sequences, with about an eighth found just once. The TCR originated in a female patient aged 2-9 years who had a stem cell transplant for aplastic anemia, so the T cells may come from the graft donor. The rearrangement links TRBV28 to TRBJ1-4; D is unclear. Sequences were derived from PBMCs, mostly from graft donor cells, sampled 180 days after TCRalphabeta/CD19-depleted stem cell transplant. Here the CDR3 reads CASSPENEKLFF. CDR3 nucleotides: TGTGCCAGCAGCCCAGAGAATGAAAAACTGTTTTTT.